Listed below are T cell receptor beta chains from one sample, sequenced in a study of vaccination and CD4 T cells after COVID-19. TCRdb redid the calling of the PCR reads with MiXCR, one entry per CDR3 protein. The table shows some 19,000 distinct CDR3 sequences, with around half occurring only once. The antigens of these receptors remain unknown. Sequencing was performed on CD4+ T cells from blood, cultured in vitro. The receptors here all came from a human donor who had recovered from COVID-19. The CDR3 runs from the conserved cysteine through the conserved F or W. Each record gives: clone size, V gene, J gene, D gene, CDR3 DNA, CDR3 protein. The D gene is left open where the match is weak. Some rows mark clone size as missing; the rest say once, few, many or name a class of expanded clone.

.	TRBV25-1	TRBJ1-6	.	TGTGCCAGCAGTGAAGGGCCTTCACCCCTCCACTTT	CASSEGPSPLHF
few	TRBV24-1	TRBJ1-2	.	TGTGCCACCAGTGATACCACAGGACGGTTAACAACTAACTATGGCTACACCTTC	CATSDTTGRLTTNYGYTF
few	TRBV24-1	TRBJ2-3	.	TGTGCCACCAGTGATTTTCGGGACGGAAGCACAGATACGCAGTATTTT	CATSDFRDGSTDTQYF
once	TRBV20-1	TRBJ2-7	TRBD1	TGCAGTGCTAGGACAGGGAGAGGGGGCGCGTCCGAGCAGTACTTC	CSARTGRGGASEQYF
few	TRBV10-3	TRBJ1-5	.	TGTGCCATCAGTGAGGTGCGGGGGGCTGGCAATCAGCCCCAGCATTTT	CAISEVRGAGNQPQHF
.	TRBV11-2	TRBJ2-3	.	TGTGCCAGCAGCTTAGTACCGAGCGGGAGCACAGATACGCAGTATTTT	CASSLVPSGSTDTQYF
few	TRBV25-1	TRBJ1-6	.	TGTGCCAGCAGTGCAACAGGGTACAATTCACCCCTCCACTTT	CASSATGYNSPLHF
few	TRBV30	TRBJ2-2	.	TGTGCCTGGTCAGGACAGAACACCGGGGAGCTGTTTTTT	CAWSGQNTGELFF
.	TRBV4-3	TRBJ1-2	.	TGCGCCAGCAGCCAAGATTATTGGGGATCGGATGGCTACACCTTC	CASSQDYWGSDGYTF
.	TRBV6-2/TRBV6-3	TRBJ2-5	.	TGTGCCAGCAGTCTAAGAGAGACCCAGTACTTC	CASSLRETQYF
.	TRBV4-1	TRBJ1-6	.	TGCGCCAGCAGCCAAGTTGGACAGCCCAATTCACCCCTCCACTTT	CASSQVGQPNSPLHF
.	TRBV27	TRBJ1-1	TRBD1	TGTGCCAGCACCTCTCCGGGACAGGGGGTTTCTGAAGCTTTCTTT	CASTSPGQGVSEAFF
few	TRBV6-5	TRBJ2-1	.	TGTGCCAGCAGTTACTCGAAGGGGGAAAACAATGAGCAGTTCTTC	CASSYSKGENNEQFF
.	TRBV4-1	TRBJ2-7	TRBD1	TGCGCCAGCAGCCAAGGTCATGGGACAGGGCACGAGCAGTACTTC	CASSQGHGTGHEQYF
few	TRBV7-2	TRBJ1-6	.	TGTGCCAGCAGCTATCCGAGACAGAAGAGCTCCTATAATTCACCCCTCCACTTT	CASSYPRQKSSYNSPLHF
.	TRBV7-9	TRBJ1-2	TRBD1	TGTGCCAGCAGCTCAGGCAGAAAGGGACAGGGGGCCGGGAACTATGGCTACACCTTC	CASSSGRKGQGAGNYGYTF
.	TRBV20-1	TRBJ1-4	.	TGCAGTGCTCCAACAGATCCAACTAATGAAAAACTGTTTTTT	CSAPTDPTNEKLFF
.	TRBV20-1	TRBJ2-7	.	TGCAGTGCTCAGGGGCAGGGACGGCGGGAGCAGTACTTC	CSAQGQGRREQYF
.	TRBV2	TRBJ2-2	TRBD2	TGTGCCAGCAGTGAACTAGCGGCCCGCACCGGGGAGCTGTTTTTT	CASSELAARTGELFF
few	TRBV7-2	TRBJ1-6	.	TGTGCCAGCAGCACGAGTAATTCACCCCTCCACTTT	CASSTSNSPLHF
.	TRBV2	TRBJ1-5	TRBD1	TGTGCCAGCCGGGACAGGGGGCAGCCCCAGCATTTT	CASRDRGQPQHF
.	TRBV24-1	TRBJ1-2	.	TGTGCCACCAGCGGAACAGGGTTTGAAGGCTACACCTTC	CATSGTGFEGYTF
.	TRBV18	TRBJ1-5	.	TGTGCCAGCTCACCACCCCCGGGGATTCAGCCCCAGCATTTT	CASSPPPGIQPQHF
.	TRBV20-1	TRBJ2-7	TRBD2	TGCAGTGCGCGGCTAGCGGTCGCCCCCAAGCAGTACTTC	CSARLAVAPKQYF
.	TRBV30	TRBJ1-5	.	TGTGCCTGGGACCCCGGACAACAGCCCCAGCATTTT	CAWDPGQQPQHF
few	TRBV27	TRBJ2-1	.	TGTGCCAGCAGTCCTGGGATTTACAATGAGCAGTTCTTC	CASSPGIYNEQFF
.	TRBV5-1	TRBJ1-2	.	TGCGCCAGCAGCTTGGACGGGACATCGGGCTATGGCTACACCTTC	CASSLDGTSGYGYTF
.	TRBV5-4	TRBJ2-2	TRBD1	TGTGCCAGCAGCTTAGGGACAGGGGGGACCGGGGAGCTGTTTTTT	CASSLGTGGTGELFF
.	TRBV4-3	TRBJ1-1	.	TGCGCCAGCAGCCAAGACCGGTCGGGGGCGATGAACACTGAAGCTTTCTTT	CASSQDRSGAMNTEAFF
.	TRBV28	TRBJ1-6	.	TGTGCCAGCAGTTCAACGGCCCCAGTACAGGGATGGGGTTCACCCCTCCACTTT	CASSSTAPVQGWGSPLHF
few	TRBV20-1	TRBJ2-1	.	TGCAGTGCTAGACCTGCGCACTACAATGAGCAGTTCTTC	CSARPAHYNEQFF
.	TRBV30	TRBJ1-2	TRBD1	TGTGCCTGGAGTGTACTAAACGGGCCAGGGGGCCCAACATGCTTC	CAWSVLNGPGGPTCF
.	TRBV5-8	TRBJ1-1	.	TGTGCCAGCAGCTTGGGGCCCCTGCGGACTGGAGCTTTCTTT	CASSLGPLRTGAFF
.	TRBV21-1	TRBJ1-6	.	TGTGCCAGCAGCAGGGTAGGGGGCAGCTCCTATAATTCACCCCTCCACTTT	CASSRVGGSSYNSPLHF
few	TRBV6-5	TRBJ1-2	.	TGTGCCAGCAGTTATCTGGGGGTTGGTAACTATGGCTACACCTTC	CASSYLGVGNYGYTF
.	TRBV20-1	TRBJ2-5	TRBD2	TGCAGTGCACCTGGACTAGCGGAGACCCAGTACTTC	CSAPGLAETQYF
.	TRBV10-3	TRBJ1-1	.	TGTGCCATCACCCGGACAGAGAGTAACACTGAAGCTTTCTTT	CAITRTESNTEAFF
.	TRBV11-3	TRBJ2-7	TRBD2	TGTGCCAGCAGCGCCCGACGGGAGGGGGACGAGCAGTACTTC	CASSARREGDEQYF
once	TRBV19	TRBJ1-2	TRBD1	TGTGCCACTTCCCCCGGACAGGGGATCTATGGCTACACCTTC	CATSPGQGIYGYTF
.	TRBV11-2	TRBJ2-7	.	TGTGCCAGCAGCGGCAGGGGCTACGAGCAGTACTTC	CASSGRGYEQYF
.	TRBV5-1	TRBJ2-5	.	TGCGCCAGCAGCTTGGTTTCGGGGCTCCAAGAGACCCAGTACTTC	CASSLVSGLQETQYF
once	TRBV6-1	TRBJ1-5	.	TGTGCCGTTCAGCACTCAGTTAATCAGCCCCAGCATTTT	CAVQHSVNQPQHF
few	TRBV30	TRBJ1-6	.	TGTGCCTGGAGGGTGTGGAATAATTCACCCCTCCACTTT	CAWRVWNNSPLHF
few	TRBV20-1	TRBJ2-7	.	TGCAGTGCTAGTTTGGCGTCCCCCTACGAGCAGTACTTC	CSASLASPYEQYF
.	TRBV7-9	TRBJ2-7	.	TGTGCCAGCAGCTTCAACAGGGATACATACGAGCAGTACTTC	CASSFNRDTYEQYF
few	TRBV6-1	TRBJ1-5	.	TGTGCCAGCAGTGAACAGGTATATCAGCCCCAGCATTTT	CASSEQVYQPQHF
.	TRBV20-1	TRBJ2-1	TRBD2	TGCAGTGCTAGCCTAGCGGGAGATTCCTACAATGAGCAGTTCTTC	CSASLAGDSYNEQFF
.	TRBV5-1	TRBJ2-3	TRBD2	TGCGCCAGCAGCTCGGGGCCTAGCGGGATGGAGGATACGCAGTATTTT	CASSSGPSGMEDTQYF
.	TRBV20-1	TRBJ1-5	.	TGCAGTGCCCGACCGGGGAATCAGCCCCAGCATTTT	CSARPGNQPQHF
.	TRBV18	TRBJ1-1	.	TGTGCCAGCTCACCTTTGACAGAGGAAGCTTTCTTT	CASSPLTEEAFF
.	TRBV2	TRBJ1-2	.	TGTGCCAGCAGCGTTCGGGCCTCCTCTGGCTACACCTTC	CASSVRASSGYTF
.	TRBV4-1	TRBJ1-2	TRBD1	TGCGCCAGCAGCCAAACCGGGACAGGGGAGGCCTATGGCTACACCTTC	CASSQTGTGEAYGYTF
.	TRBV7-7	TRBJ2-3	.	TGTGCTAGCAGCTTATCTGGACCCACAGATACGCAGTATTTT	CASSLSGPTDTQYF
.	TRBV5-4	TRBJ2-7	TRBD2	TGTGCCAGCAGCAGTGGCCCTAGCGGGAGGACGACCTACGAGCAGTACTTC	CASSSGPSGRTTYEQYF
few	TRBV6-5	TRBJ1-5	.	TGTGCCAGCAGTTTGATAGAGCTCAATCAGCCCCAGCATTTT	CASSLIELNQPQHF